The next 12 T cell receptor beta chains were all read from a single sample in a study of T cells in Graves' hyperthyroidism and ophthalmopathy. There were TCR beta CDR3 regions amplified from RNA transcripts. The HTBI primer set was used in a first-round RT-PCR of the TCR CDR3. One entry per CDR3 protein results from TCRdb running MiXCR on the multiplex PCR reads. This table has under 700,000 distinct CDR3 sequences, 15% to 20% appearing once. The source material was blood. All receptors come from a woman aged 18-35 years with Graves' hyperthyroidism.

Here the CDR3 DNA reads TGCGCCAGCAGCTCCTACCAGGGGGGGGAGACCCAGTACTTC. As protein: CASSSYQGGETQYF. This chain links TRBV5-1 with TRBJ2-5, with D perhaps matching TRBD1 or TRBD2 (7 bases each). The ends were cut back, 3 bases at V and 5 bases at J, with 14 bases in the middle. Germline values: CDR1 SGHRS, CDR2 YFSETQ. This CDR3 spans 14 amino acids.

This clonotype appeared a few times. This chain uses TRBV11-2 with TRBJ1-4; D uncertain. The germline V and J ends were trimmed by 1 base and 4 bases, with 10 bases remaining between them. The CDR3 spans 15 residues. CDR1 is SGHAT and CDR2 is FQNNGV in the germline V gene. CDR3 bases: TGTGCCAGCAGCTTAGTGGGCAGAAGTAATGAAAAACTGTTTTTT. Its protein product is CASSLVGRSNEKLFF.

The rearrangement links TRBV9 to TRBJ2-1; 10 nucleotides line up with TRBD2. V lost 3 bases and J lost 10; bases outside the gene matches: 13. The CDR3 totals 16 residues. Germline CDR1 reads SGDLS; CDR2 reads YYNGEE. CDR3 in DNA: TGTGCCAGCAGCGGGGGAGCGGGAGGGTATGTCCGGGAGCAGTTCTTC. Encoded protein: CASSGGAGGYVREQFF.

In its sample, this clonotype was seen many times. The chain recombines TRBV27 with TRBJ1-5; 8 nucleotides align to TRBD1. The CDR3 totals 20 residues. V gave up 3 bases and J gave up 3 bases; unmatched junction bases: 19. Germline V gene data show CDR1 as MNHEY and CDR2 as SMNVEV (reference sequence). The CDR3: CASSFSPWLPTGANNQPQHF. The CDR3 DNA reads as TGTGCCAGCAGTTTCTCACCCTGGTTACCGACAGGGGCTAACAATCAGCCCCAGCATTTT.

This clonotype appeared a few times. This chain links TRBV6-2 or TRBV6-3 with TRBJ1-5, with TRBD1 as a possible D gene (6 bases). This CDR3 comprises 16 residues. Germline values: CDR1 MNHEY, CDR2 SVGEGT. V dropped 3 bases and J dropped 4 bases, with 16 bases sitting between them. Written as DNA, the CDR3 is TGTGCCAGCAGTTATTGGCAGGGGTTCGGGAATCAGCCCCAGCATTTT. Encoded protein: CASSYWQGFGNQPQHF.

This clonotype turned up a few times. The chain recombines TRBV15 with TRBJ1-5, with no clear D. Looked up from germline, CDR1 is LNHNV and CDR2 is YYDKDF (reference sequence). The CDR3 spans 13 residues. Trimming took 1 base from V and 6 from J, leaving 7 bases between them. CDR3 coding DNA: TGTGCCACCAGCAGAGTGGGGTTTCAGCCCCAGCATTTT. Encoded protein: CATSRVGFQPQHF.

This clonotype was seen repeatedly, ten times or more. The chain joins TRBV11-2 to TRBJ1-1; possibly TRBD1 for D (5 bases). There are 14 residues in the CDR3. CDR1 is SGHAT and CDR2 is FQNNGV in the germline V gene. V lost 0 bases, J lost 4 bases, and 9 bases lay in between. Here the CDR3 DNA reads TGTGCCAGCAGCTTAGAGTGGGGGAGCACTGAAGCTTTCTTT. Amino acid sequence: CASSLEWGSTEAFF.

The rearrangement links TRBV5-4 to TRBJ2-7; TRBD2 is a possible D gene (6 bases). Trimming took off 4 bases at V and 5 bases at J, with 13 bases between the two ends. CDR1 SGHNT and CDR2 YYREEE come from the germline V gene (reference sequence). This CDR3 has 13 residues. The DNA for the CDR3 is TGTGCCAGCAGCCAGGCGGGGTCCCACGAGCAGTACTTC. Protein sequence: CASSQAGSHEQYF.

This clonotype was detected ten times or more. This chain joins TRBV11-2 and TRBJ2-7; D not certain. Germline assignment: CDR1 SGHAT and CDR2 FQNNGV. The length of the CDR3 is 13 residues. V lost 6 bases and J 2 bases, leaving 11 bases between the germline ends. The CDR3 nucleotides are TGTGCCAGCAGAAGACTCTGGACCTACGAGCAGTACTTC. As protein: CASRRLWTYEQYF.

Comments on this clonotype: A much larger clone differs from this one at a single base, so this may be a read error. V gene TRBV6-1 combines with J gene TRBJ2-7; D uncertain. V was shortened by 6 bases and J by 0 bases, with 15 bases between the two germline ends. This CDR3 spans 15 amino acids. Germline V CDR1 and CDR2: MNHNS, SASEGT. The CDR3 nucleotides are TGTGCCAGCAGCCAAACCCTGAACACCTCCTACGAGCAGTACTTC. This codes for CASSQTLNTSYEQYF.

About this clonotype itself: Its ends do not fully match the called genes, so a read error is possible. CDR3: CASTLEAGGWYGYTF. CDR3 nucleotides: TGTGCCAGCACCTTAGAAGCAGGGGGCTGGTATGGCTACACCTTC. V usage is TRBV11-2 and J usage is TRBJ1-2; 8 bases match TRBD1. Germline CDR1 reads SGHAT; CDR2 reads FQNNGV. The CDR3 runs 15 residues.

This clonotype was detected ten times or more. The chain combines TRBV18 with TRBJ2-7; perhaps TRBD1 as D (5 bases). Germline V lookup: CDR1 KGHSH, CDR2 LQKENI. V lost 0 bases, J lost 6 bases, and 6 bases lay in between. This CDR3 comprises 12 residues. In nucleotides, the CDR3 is TGTGCCAGCTCACCACCAGGGGCCGAGCAGTACTTC. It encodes CASSPPGAEQYF.